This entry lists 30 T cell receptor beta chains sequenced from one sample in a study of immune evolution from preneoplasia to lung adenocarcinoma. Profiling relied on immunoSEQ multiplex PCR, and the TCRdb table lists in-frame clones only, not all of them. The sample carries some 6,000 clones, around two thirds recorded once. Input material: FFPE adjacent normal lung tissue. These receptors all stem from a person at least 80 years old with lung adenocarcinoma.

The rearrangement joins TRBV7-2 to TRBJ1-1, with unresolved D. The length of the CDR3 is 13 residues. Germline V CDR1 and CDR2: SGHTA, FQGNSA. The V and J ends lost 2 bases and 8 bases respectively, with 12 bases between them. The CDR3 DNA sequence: TGTGCCAGCAGCTTAATATCAGGTGTCGAAGCTTTCTTT. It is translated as CASSLISGVEAFF.

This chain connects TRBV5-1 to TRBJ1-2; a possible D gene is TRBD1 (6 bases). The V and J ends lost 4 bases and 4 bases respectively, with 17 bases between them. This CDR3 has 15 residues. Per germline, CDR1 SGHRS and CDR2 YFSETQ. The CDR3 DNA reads TGCGCCAGCAGCGACCCGGGACACCAATTCTATGGCTACACCTTC. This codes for CASSDPGHQFYGYTF.

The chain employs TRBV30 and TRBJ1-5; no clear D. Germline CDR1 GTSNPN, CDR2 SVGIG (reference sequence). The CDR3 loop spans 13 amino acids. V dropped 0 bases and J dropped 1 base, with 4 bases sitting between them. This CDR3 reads CAWSVRSNQPQHF. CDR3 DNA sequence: TGTGCCTGGAGTGTTCGGAGCAATCAGCCCCAGCATTTT.

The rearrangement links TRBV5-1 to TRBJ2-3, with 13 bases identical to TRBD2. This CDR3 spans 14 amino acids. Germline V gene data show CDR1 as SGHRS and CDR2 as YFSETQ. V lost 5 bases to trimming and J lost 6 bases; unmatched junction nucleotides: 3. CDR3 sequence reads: CASRQGLAGDTQYF. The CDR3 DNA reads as TGCGCCAGCAGACAGGGACTAGCGGGGGATACGCAGTATTTT.

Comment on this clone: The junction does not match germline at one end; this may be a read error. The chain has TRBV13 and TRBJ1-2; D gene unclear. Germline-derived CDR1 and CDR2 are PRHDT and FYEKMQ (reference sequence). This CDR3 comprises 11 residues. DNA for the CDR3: TGTGCCAGCAGCTTAGACGGAACGCCTGCCTTC. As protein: CASSLDGTPAF. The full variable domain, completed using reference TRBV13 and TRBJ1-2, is AAGVIQSPRHLIKEKRETATLKCYPIPRHDTVYWYQQGPGQDPQFLISFYEKMQSDKGSIPDRFSAQQFSDYHSELNMSSLELGDSALYFCASSLDGTPAFGSGTRLTVV.

CDR3 bases: TGTGCCAGCAGCGGGAGGAACCAAGAGACCCAGTACTTC. It specifies CASSGRNQETQYF. The chain employs TRBV5-8 and TRBJ2-5; TRBD2 is a possible D gene (6 bases). Germline V CDR1 and CDR2: SGHTS, YDEGEE. The V gene lost 4 bases and the J gene lost 0 bases, with 7 bases spanning the gap. The CDR3 contains 13 residues.

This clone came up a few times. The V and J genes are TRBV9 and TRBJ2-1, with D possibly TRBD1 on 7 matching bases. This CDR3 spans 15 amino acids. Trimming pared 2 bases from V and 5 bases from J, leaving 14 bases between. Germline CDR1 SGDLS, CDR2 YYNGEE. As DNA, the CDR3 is TGTGCCAGCAGCGTGACAGGGAGGAATAACAATGAGCAGTTCTTC. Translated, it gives CASSVTGRNNNEQFF. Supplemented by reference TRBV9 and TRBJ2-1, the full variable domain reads DSGVTQTPKHLITATGQRVTLRCSPRSGDLSVYWYQQSLDQGLQFLIQYYNGEERAKGNILERFSAQQFPDLHSELNLSSLELGDSALYFCASSVTGRNNNEQFFGPGTRLTVL.

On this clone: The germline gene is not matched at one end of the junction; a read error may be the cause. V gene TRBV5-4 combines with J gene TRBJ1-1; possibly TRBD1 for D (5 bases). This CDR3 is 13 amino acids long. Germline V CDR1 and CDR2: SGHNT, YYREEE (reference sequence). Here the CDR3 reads CASSVRQITEVFF. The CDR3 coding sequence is TGTGCCAGCAGCGTCCGACAGATCACTGAAGTTTTCTTT.

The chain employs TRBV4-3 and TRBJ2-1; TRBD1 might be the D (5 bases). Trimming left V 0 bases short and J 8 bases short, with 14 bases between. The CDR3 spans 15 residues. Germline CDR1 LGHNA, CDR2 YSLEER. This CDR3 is CASSQDFRVGDEQFF. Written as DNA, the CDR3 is TGCGCCAGCAGCCAAGATTTCAGGGTGGGTGATGAGCAGTTCTTC.

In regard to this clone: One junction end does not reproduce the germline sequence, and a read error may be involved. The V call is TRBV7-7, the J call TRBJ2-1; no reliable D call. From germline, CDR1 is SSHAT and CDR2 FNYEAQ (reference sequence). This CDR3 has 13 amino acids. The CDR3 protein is CASSFSLGDEQFF. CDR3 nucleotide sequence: TGTGCTAGCAGCTTCTCGTTAGGTGATGAGCAGTTCTTC.

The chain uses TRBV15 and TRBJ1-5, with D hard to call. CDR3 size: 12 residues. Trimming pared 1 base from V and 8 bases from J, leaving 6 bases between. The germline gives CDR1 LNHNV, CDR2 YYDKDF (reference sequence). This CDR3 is CATSRGTEPQHF. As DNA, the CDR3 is TGTGCCACCAGCAGAGGAACTGAGCCCCAGCATTTT.

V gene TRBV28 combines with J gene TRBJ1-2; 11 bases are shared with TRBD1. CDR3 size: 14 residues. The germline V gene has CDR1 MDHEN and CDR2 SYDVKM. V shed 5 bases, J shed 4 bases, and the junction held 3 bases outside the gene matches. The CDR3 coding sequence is TGTGCCAGCAGTCCCGGACAGGGGGCCTATGGCTACACCTTC. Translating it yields CASSPGQGAYGYTF.

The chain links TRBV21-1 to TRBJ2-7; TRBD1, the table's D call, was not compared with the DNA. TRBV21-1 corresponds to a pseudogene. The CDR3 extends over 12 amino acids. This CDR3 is CASSRTGTVEYF. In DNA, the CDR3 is TGTGCCAGCAGCCGGACCGGGACAGTCGAGTACTTC.

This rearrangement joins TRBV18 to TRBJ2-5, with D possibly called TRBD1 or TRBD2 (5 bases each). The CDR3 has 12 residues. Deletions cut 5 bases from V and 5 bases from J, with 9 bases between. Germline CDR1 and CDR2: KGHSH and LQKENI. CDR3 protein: CASSWDAETQYF. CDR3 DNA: TGTGCCAGCTCATGGGACGCGGAGACCCAGTACTTC.

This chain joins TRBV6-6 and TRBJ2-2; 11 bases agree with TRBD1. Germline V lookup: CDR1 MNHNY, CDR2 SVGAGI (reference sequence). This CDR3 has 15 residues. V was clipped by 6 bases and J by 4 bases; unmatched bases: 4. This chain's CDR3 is CASSSGQGVTGELFF. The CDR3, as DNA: TGTGCCAGCAGCTCGGGACAGGGGGTCACCGGGGAGCTGTTTTTT.

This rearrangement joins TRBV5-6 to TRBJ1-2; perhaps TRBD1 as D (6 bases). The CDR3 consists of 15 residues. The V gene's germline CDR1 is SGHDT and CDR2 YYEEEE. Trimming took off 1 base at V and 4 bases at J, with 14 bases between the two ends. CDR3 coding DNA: TGTGCCAGCAGCTTGACAGGGAGGTCTGGCTATGGCTACACCTTC. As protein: CASSLTGRSGYGYTF.

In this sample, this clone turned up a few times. DNA for the CDR3: TGTGCCAGCAGAACTAGCTACATGGCCGAGCAGTACTTC. This gives the protein CASRTSYMAEQYF. V and J are TRBV2 and TRBJ2-7; D may be TRBD2 (6 bases). The V end lost 6 bases, the J end lost 6 bases, and 15 bases lay between the germline ends. Looked up from germline, CDR1 is SNHLY and CDR2 is FYNNEI. This CDR3 spans 13 amino acids. Combining the CDR3 with reference TRBV2 and TRBJ2-7 gives the whole variable domain EPEVTQTPSHQVTQMGQEVILRCVPISNHLYFYWYRQILGQKVEFLVSFYNNEISEKSEIFDDQFSVERPDGSNFTLKIRSTKLEDSAMYFCASRTSYMAEQYFGPGTRLTVT.

CDR3 in amino acids: CASSYGLAGSTGELFF. The CDR3 DNA follows: TGTGCCAGCAGTTACGGGTTAGCGGGGAGCACCGGGGAGCTGTTTTTT. The chain combines TRBV6-5 with TRBJ2-2, with 8 bases aligning to TRBD2. The V segment lost 2 bases and the J segment 4 bases; nucleotides outside the gene matches: 6. From germline, CDR1 is MNHEY and CDR2 SVGAGI. The CDR3 runs to 16 residues.

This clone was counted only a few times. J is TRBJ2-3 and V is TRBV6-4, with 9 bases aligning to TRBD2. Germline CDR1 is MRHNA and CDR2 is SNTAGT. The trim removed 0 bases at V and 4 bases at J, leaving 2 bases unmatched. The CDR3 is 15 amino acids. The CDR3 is CASSDSSGGADTQYF. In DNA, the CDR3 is TGTGCCAGCAGTGACTCTAGCGGGGGAGCAGATACGCAGTATTTT.

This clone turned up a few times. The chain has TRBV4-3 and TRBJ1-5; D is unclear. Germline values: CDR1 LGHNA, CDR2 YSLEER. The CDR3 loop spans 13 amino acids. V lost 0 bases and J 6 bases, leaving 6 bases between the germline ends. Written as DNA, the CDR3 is TGCGCCAGCAGCCAAGATCTTGGTCAGCCCCAGCATTTT. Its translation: CASSQDLGQPQHF.

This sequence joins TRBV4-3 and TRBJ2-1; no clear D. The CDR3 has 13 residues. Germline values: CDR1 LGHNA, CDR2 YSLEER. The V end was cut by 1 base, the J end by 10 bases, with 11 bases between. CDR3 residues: CASSQGWSGEQFF. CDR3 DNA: TGCGCCAGCAGCCAAGGATGGAGTGGAGAGCAGTTCTTC.

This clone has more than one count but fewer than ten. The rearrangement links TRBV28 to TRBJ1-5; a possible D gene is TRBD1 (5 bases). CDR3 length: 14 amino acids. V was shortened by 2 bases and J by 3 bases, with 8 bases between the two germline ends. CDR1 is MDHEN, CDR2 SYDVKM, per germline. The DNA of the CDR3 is TGTGCCAGCAGTTTAGCGGACACCAATCAGCCCCAGCATTTT. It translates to CASSLADTNQPQHF.

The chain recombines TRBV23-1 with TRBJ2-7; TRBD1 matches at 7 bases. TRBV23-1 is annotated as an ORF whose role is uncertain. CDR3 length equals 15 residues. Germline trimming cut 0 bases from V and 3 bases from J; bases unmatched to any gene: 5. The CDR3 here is CASSQSRDRVYEQYF. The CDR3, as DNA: TGCGCCAGCAGTCAATCCAGAGACAGGGTCTACGAGCAGTACTTC.

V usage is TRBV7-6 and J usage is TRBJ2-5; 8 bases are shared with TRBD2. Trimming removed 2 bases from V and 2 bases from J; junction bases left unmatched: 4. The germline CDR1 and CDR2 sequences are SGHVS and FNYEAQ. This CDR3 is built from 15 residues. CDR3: CASSLQRGIQETQYF. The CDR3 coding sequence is TGTGCCAGCAGCTTACAGCGGGGGATACAAGAGACCCAGTACTTC.

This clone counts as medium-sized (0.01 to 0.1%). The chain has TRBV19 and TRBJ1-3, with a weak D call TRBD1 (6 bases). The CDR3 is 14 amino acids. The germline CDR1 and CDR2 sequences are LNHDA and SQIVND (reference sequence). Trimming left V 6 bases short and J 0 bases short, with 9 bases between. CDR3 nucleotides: TGTGCCAGTAGCGACAGGAGCTCTGGAAACACCATATATTTT. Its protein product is CASSDRSSGNTIYF. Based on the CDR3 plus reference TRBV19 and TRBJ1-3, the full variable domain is DGGITQSPKYLFRKEGQNVTLSCEQNLNHDAMYWYRQDPGQGLRLIYYSQIVNDFQKGDIAEGYSVSREKKESFPLTVTSAQKNPTAFYLCASSDRSSGNTIYFGEGSWLTVV.

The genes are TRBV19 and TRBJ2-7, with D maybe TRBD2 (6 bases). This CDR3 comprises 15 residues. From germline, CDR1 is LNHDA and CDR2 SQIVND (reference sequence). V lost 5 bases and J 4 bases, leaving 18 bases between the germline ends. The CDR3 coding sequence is TGTGCCAGTAGTCCCCTGGATCGGGGGTATTACGAGCAGTACTTC. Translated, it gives CASSPLDRGYYEQYF.

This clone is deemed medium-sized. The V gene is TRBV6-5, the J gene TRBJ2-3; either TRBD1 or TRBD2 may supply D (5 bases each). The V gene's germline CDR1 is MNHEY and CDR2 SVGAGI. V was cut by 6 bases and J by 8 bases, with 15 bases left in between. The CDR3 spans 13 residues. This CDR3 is CASRRGDATTQYF. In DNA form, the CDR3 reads TGTGCCAGCAGGCGTGGGGACGCAACTACGCAGTATTTT.

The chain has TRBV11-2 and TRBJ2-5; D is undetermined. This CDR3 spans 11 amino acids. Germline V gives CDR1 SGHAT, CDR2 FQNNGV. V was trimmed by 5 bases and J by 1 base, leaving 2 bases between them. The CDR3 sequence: CASSIQETQYF. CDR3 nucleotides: TGTGCCAGCAGCATCCAAGAGACCCAGTACTTC.

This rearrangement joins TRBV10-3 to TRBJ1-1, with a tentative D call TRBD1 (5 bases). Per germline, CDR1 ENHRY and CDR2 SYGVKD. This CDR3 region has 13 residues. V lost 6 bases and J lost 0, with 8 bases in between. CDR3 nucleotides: TGTGCCATCAGGACAGCTTTGAACACTGAAGCTTTCTTT. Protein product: CAIRTALNTEAFF.

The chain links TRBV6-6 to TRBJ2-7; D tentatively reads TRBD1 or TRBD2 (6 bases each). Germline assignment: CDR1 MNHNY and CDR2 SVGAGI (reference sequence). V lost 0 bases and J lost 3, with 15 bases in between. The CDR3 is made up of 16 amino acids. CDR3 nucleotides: TGTGCCAGCAGTTACTCGAGTTGGGGGGCGGACTACGAGCAGTACTTC. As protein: CASSYSSWGADYEQYF.